This T cell receptor beta chain was recorded in a study of T cells in Graves' hyperthyroidism and ophthalmopathy. Looked up from germline, CDR1 is SGHAT and CDR2 is FQNNGV. V gave up 1 base and J gave up 7 bases, with 11 bases separating them. This CDR3 contains 13 residues. TCR beta CDR3 sequences were amplified from RNA transcripts. First-round RT-PCR of the TCR CDR3 relied on the HTBI primer set. One entry per CDR3 protein, called by TCRdb with MiXCR from the multiplex PCR reads. This table holds roughly 560,000 distinct CDR3 sequences, around 15% found once. This clonotype occurred many times. The source is a woman aged 40 to 50 with Graves' ophthalmopathy. This sequence joins TRBV11-2 and TRBJ2-7; tentatively, D is TRBD2 (7 bases). The sequencing input was blood. The CDR3 coding sequence is TGTGCCAGCAGCTTAGGGGGGGGACAAGAGCAGTACTTC. Translating gives CASSLGGGQEQYF.